These T cell receptor beta chains were read from a single sample in a study of PD-1 and CTLA-4 blockade in melanoma. Sequencing used immunoSEQ multiplex PCR; TCRdb keeps in-frame clones, though not all of them. The sample carries roughly 30,000 clones, 75% to 95% recorded once. Specimen: CD8+ T cells from peripheral blood, collected from a patient given anti-PD-1 treatment. The receptors originated from a human donor with melanoma. Both conserved end residues are part of each CDR3. A D gene is named only where the DNA matches it firmly. Clone sizes are given selectively: once, few, many, or a class where the clone is expanded.

v_call,j_call,d_call,clone_size,cdr3_aa,cdr3_nt
TRBV9,TRBJ2-1,.,.,CASSDLYNEQFF,TGTGCCAGCAGCGACCTCTACAATGAGCAGTTCTTC
TRBV7-9,TRBJ1-3,.,few,CASSSQGLDTIYF,TGTGCCAGCAGTTCACAGGGCCTGGACACCATATATTTT
TRBV7-9,TRBJ2-1,TRBD2,.,CASSFDTGTSQTLF,TGTGCCAGCAGCTTTGATACCGGGACTAGTCAGACACTCTTC
TRBV25-1,TRBJ2-2,TRBD1,.,CASSVSGTGYLTGELFF,TGTGCCAGCAGTGTCTCCGGGACAGGTTATCTAACCGGGGAGCTGTTTTTT
TRBV7-8,TRBJ2-5,TRBD2,.,CASSLGASGGETQYF,TGTGCCAGCAGCTTAGGAGCTAGCGGGGGTGAGACCCAGTACTTC
TRBV4-1,TRBJ1-1,.,.,CASSQDGQQAFF,TGCGCCAGCAGCCAAGATGGACAGCAAGCTTTCTTT
TRBV19,TRBJ1-2,TRBD1,.,CASNSGGASYGYTF,TGTGCCAGTAATTCAGGGGGCGCGTCCTATGGCTACACCTTC
TRBV7-6,TRBJ1-5,TRBD1,.,CASSQGYSNQPQHF,TGTGCCTCTTCACAGGGGTACTCCAATCAGCCCCAGCATTTT
TRBV7-8,TRBJ1-2,TRBD1,.,CASSTIQGGTHGYTF,TGTGCCAGCAGCACAATACAGGGGGGGACTCACGGCTACACCTTC
TRBV24-1,TRBJ1-1,.,.,CATRDSLNTEAFF,TGTGCCACCAGGGACAGCTTGAACACTGAAGCTTTCTTT
TRBV19,TRBJ2-7,TRBD1,.,CASSTSGTGGSLTSYEQYF,TGTGCCAGTTCCACCTCCGGGACAGGGGGCTCTTTAACCTCCTACGAGCAGTACTTC
TRBV29-1,TRBJ1-1,.,.,CSVRTDNTEAFF,TGCAGCGTGCGGACGGATAACACTGAAGCTTTCTTT
TRBV7-9,TRBJ2-1,TRBD1,.,CASSFSTGLTHNEQFF,TGTGCCAGCAGCTTTTCGACAGGGTTGACGCACAATGAGCAGTTCTTC
TRBV11-2,TRBJ2-3,.,.,CASSLEGPNTDTQYF,TGTGCCAGCAGCTTAGAAGGGCCCAACACAGATACGCAGTATTTT
TRBV13,TRBJ2-3,TRBD2,.,CASSSSGRALDTQYF,TGTGCCAGCAGCTCTAGCGGGAGGGCCTTGGATACGCAGTATTTT
TRBV11-2,TRBJ2-1,.,once,CASSSPSTGLGNEQFF,TGTGCCAGCAGCTCCCCCTCCACAGGGTTGGGCAATGAGCAGTTCTTC
TRBV19,TRBJ2-3,.,.,CASSIEGGDTQYF,TGTGCCAGTAGTATAGAAGGAGGGGATACGCAGTATTTT
TRBV28,TRBJ2-1,.,.,CASSLSGDYNEQFF,TGTGCCAGCAGTTTATCGGGGGACTACAATGAGCAGTTCTTC
TRBV11-2,TRBJ2-2,.,.,CASSFGNTGELFF,TGTGCCAGCAGCTTTGGGAACACCGGGGAGCTGTTTTTT
TRBV7-9,TRBJ2-3,TRBD1,once,CASSYGQGTRDTQYF,TGTGCCAGCAGCTACGGACAGGGAACAAGGGATACGCAGTATTTT
TRBV7-2,TRBJ2-6,.,.,CASSLSPSAAPSGANVLTF,TGTGCCAGCAGCTTAAGCCCGTCAGCCGCTCCCTCTGGGGCCAACGTCCTGACTTTC
TRBV7-9,TRBJ1-2,.,.,CASSLVTGLYGYTF,TGTGCCAGCAGCTTAGTCACTGGGCTTTATGGCTACACCTTC
TRBV5-1,TRBJ1-1,.,.,CASSSTDSRNTEAFF,TGCGCCAGCAGCTCCACCGACAGCCGGAACACTGAAGCTTTCTTT
TRBV27,TRBJ1-1,.,few,CASSLGRMNTEAFF,TGTGCCAGCAGTTTAGGGCGGATGAACACTGAAGCTTTCTTT
TRBV6-6,TRBJ2-7,TRBD1,.,CASTSAGQGLYEQYF,TGTGCCAGCACTTCCGCGGGACAGGGGTTGTACGAGCAGTACTTC
TRBV7-9,TRBJ2-7,.,.,CASSLGTYEQYF,TGTGCCAGCAGCTTGGGTACCTACGAGCAGTACTTC
TRBV19,TRBJ1-1,.,.,CATLGGTEAFF,TGTGCCACCTTGGGGGGGACTGAAGCTTTCTTT
TRBV27,TRBJ2-2,TRBD1,.,CASSLGQGGNGELFF,TGTGCCAGCAGTCTCGGACAGGGGGGGAACGGGGAGCTGTTTTTT
TRBV29-1,TRBJ1-2,.,.,CSVEGSNYGYTF,TGCAGCGTTGAGGGTTCTAACTATGGCTACACCTTC
TRBV5-4,TRBJ2-2,TRBD1,.,CASSLGTGEANTGELFF,TGTGCCAGCAGCTTGGGGACAGGCGAGGCGAACACCGGGGAGCTGTTTTTT
TRBV5-8,TRBJ1-1,.,.,CASSWPGGVDTEAFF,TGTGCCAGCAGCTGGCCGGGGGGCGTAGACACTGAAGCTTTCTTT
TRBV5-6,TRBJ1-2,.,once,CASSFGPNGYTF,TGTGCCAGCAGTTTCGGCCCGAATGGCTACACCTTC
TRBV7-9,TRBJ2-1,.,.,CASRRTEDNEQFF,TGTGCCAGCCGCCGGACGGAGGACAATGAGCAGTTCTTC
TRBV5-8,TRBJ1-6,.,once,CASSSKEGFWDSPLHF,TGTGCCAGCAGCTCCAAAGAGGGGTTTTGGGATTCACCCCTCCACTTT
TRBV5-4,TRBJ1-2,TRBD1,few,CASSLSGTGYGYTF,TGTGCCAGCAGCTTATCCGGGACAGGCTATGGCTACACCTTC
TRBV6-2/TRBV6-3,TRBJ2-7,.,.,CASSYSVGTSYEQYF,TGTGCCAGCAGTTACTCAGTTGGGACATCCTACGAGCAGTACTTC
TRBV5-6,TRBJ1-5,.,few,CASSLLGNQPQHF,TGTGCCAGCAGCTTATTGGGCAATCAGCCCCAGCATTTT
TRBV30,TRBJ1-1,.,medium-sized,CAWIPVVRDTEAFF,TGTGCCTGGATCCCCGTAGTTCGGGACACTGAAGCTTTCTTT
TRBV9,TRBJ2-1,.,.,CASSVGNPTSEQFF,TGTGCCAGCAGCGTAGGAAATCCGACAAGTGAGCAGTTCTTC
TRBV28,TRBJ1-5,.,once,CASSFYRDPNQPQHF,TGTGCCAGCAGTTTTTACCGGGACCCAAATCAGCCCCAGCATTTT
TRBV13,TRBJ1-1,.,.,CASSLAPDGEGAFF,TGTGCCAGCAGCTTAGCCCCAGACGGGGAAGGTGCTTTCTTT
TRBV4-1,TRBJ2-3,TRBD2,.,CASRSTSGITDTQYF,TGCGCCAGCAGATCAACTAGCGGGATAACAGATACGCAGTATTTT
TRBV5-4,TRBJ1-1,.,.,CASSLVGDTEAFF,TGTGCCAGCAGCTTAGTAGGGGACACTGAAGCTTTCTTT
TRBV27,TRBJ1-3,.,.,CASSQATAGNTIYF,TGTGCCAGCAGTCAGGCCACGGCTGGAAACACCATATATTTT
TRBV4-1,TRBJ1-1,.,.,CASSQWEEANTEAFF,TGCGCCAGCAGCCAATGGGAGGAGGCGAACACTGAAGCTTTCTTT
TRBV28,TRBJ1-1,.,.,CASSLGQTGEAFF,TGTGCCAGCAGTTTAGGACAAACCGGTGAAGCTTTCTTT
TRBV7-9,TRBJ2-7,.,.,CASTWSSYEQYF,TGTGCCAGCACCTGGAGCTCCTACGAGCAGTACTTC
TRBV7-9,TRBJ2-7,TRBD2,.,CASSFSGSSYEQYF,TGTGCCAGCAGCTTTAGCGGGAGCTCCTACGAGCAGTACTTC
TRBV27,TRBJ1-2,.,.,CASSSKSTGIDGYTF,TGTGCCAGCAGTTCTAAAAGTACAGGGATCGATGGCTACACCTTC
TRBV6-1,TRBJ2-1,TRBD2,few,CASSVASGGYNEQFF,TGTGCCAGCAGTGTAGCTAGCGGGGGTTACAATGAGCAGTTCTTC
TRBV6-2/TRBV6-3,TRBJ1-5,.,.,CASSFSRTVVWGNQPQHF,TGTGCCAGCAGTTTCAGTCGGACAGTCGTCTGGGGGAATCAGCCCCAGCATTTT
TRBV11-2,TRBJ2-1,.,.,CASSLGAENNEQFF,TGTGCCAGCAGCTTAGGGGCCGAGAACAATGAGCAGTTCTTC
TRBV7-9,TRBJ2-4,.,.,CASTPRGHELNIQYF,TGTGCCAGCACCCCCCGGGGACACGAATTAAACATTCAGTACTTC